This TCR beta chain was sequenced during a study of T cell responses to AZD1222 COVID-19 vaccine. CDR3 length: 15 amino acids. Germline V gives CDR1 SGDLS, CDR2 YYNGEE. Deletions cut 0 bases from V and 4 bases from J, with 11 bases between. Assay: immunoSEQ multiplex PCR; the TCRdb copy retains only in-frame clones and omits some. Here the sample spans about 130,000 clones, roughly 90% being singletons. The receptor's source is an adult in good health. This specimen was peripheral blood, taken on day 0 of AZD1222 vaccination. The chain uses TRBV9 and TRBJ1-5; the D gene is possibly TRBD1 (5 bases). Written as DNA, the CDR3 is TGTGCCAGCAGCGTAGGAGGGGCGGGAAATCAGCCCCAGCATTTT. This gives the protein CASSVGGAGNQPQHF. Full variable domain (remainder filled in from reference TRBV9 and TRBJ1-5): DSGVTQTPKHLITATGQRVTLRCSPRSGDLSVYWYQQSLDQGLQFLIQYYNGEERAKGNILERFSAQQFPDLHSELNLSSLELGDSALYFCASSVGGAGNQPQHFGDGTRLSIL.